This record concerns one T cell receptor (beta chain) sequence. Antigen unknown. Since all of the isolated RNA was reverse transcribed, expressed TCRB transcripts were what got sequenced. The repertoire was sequenced with immunoSEQ multiplex PCR; TCRdb's copy has only in-frame clones and lacks some. The table shows roughly 610,000 clones, with roughly a sixth occurring only once. These data originate in a study of beta chain features in type 1 diabetes. Study-wide results and caveats: All four CD4+ subsets of Type 1 diabetes patients contained TCRB CDR3s that were moderately but significantly shorter. Compared with healthy donors, patients appeared to share more similar naive, central memory and regulatory TCRB repertoires.

Trimming removed 4 bases from V and 1 base from J, with 16 bases in between. The CDR3 is made up of 15 amino acids. CDR1 and CDR2 from the germline V gene are SQVTM and ANQGSEA. The clonotype comes from a man aged 18 to 30 in good health. V is TRBV29-1 and J is TRBJ1-1; no reliable D call. Input material: naive CD4+ T cells from blood. The CDR3 region is CSVVLSGTANTEAFF. The DNA for the CDR3 is TGCAGCGTTGTGTTGTCGGGAACAGCGAACACTGAAGCTTTCTTT.